Listed here are 7 T cell receptor beta chains from one sample, sequenced in a study of T cell responses to AZD1222 COVID-19 vaccine. The assay was immunoSEQ multiplex PCR, and TCRdb's table has in-frame clones only and misses some. The repertoire holds under 200,000 clones, with about nine tenths as singletons. Sequenced material: peripheral blood, taken on day 0 of MenACWY control vaccination. Receptors were obtained from an adult in good health.

This clone was found once. This chain joins TRBV6-5 and TRBJ2-5, with D possibly TRBD1 on 6 matching bases. The V end lost 4 bases, the J end lost 3 bases, and 9 bases lay between the germline ends. Germline V gene sequence: CDR1 MNHEY, CDR2 SVGAGI. The CDR3 covers 13 residues. This chain's CDR3 is CASSFGQKETQYF. The CDR3 region has the DNA TGTGCCAGCAGTTTCGGACAGAAAGAGACCCAGTACTTC.

V is TRBV28 and J is TRBJ2-7, with 10 nucleotides matching TRBD1. This CDR3 region has 13 residues. Unmatched junction bases numbered 5, after V lost 7 bases and J lost 5 bases. Germline V CDR1 and CDR2: MDHEN, SYDVKM. Here the CDR3 DNA reads TGTGCCAGCACGCGACAGGGGGCCGACGAGCAGTACTTC. It encodes CASTRQGADEQYF.

V gene TRBV11-2 combines with J gene TRBJ2-7; 7 bases line up with TRBD1. V dropped 5 bases and J dropped 1; count of bases not matched to a gene: 14. The germline V gene has CDR1 SGHAT and CDR2 FQNNGV. The length of the CDR3 is 17 residues. The CDR3 is CASSRRQGSPGSYEQYF. The DNA of the CDR3 is TGTGCCAGCAGCAGACGACAGGGCTCCCCTGGATCCTACGAGCAGTACTTC.

The genes are TRBV15 and TRBJ1-4; D unclear. Germline V gene data show CDR1 as LNHNV and CDR2 as YYDKDF (reference sequence). CDR3 length equals 14 residues. V dropped 6 bases and J dropped 5 bases, with 13 bases sitting between them. The CDR3 reads CATRMGSDNEKLFF. The CDR3 coding sequence is TGTGCCACCAGAATGGGTTCGGACAATGAAAAACTGTTTTTT.

The V and J genes are TRBV7-8 and TRBJ2-1; D could derive from TRBD1 or TRBD2 (5 bases each). Germline CDR1 SGHVS, CDR2 FQNEAQ. V was pared by 0 bases and J by 7 bases, with 7 bases between. CDR3 length equals 13 residues. In DNA form, the CDR3 reads TGTGCCAGCAGCTTAGCAGGGGAGAATGAGCAGTTCTTC. This encodes CASSLAGENEQFF.

The rearrangement uses TRBV28 and TRBJ1-4, with D possibly TRBD1 on 5 matching bases. CDR1 and CDR2 (germline): MDHEN, SYDVKM. There are 15 residues in the CDR3. V lost 4 bases, J lost 8 bases, and 17 bases lay in between. The CDR3 here is CASSSSLGRTEKLFF. CDR3 coding DNA: TGTGCCAGCAGTTCCTCTCTGGGGCGCACGGAAAAACTGTTTTTT.

V usage is TRBV9 and J usage is TRBJ2-1; perhaps TRBD1 as D (6 bases). This CDR3 region has 14 residues. V was pared by 1 base and J by 4 bases, with 9 bases between. CDR1 and CDR2 (germline): SGDLS, YYNGEE. CDR3 DNA: TGTGCCAGCAGCGTATGGGGGCAGTACAATGAGCAGTTCTTC. Residues: CASSVWGQYNEQFF. The full variable domain, in which reference TRBV9 and TRBJ2-1 provide the parts outside the CDR3, is DSGVTQTPKHLITATGQRVTLRCSPRSGDLSVYWYQQSLDQGLQFLIQYYNGEERAKGNILERFSAQQFPDLHSELNLSSLELGDSALYFCASSVWGQYNEQFFGPGTRLTVL.